This paragraph reports one T cell receptor beta chain. The antigen it recognizes is unknown. Within one base of it there is no much larger clone, and no base qualities were kept. The data were obtained in a study of blood T cell repertoires in COVID-19 (dated by TCRdb to 2019 to 2021). Context from the whole study: Recovered participants in ImmuneRACE Cohort 3 were defined by two consecutive negative NP/OP PCR tests, clearance by a healthcare professional, or resolution of symptoms. Samples from collaborators originated in the United States, Italy and Spain and spanned both the acute and convalescent phases of COVID-19. The material from the prospective study consisted of cDNA or gDNA derived from T cells, B-cell-depleted T cells, or PBMCs. The dataset comprised deeply sampled blood TCRbeta repertoires from subjects exposed to, actively infected with, or recovered from COVID-19. The repertoires were made available in a free public database intended to serve as a resource for research on the immune response to SARS-CoV-2. Samples were obtained from the ongoing ImmuneRACE study (first 160 participants) and from 1,254 subjects provided by 6 global collaborators. A de-identified subject ID, COVID-19 status, age in years and sex were almost always included in the sample metadata. HLA class I and class II types, where available, came from metadata supplied by the sample provider rather than from assay-based typing. Overall study results and their limits: The amount of clinical and demographic metadata varied by source and participant and was provided uncurated.

CDR1 and CDR2 (MNHEY, SVGAGI) derive from the germline V gene. The CDR3, cysteine through phenylalanine, is 15 amino acids long. The DNA shown is the 45-base CDR3, in frame from base 1. Germline trimming amounts to 0 bases on V and 9 bases on J, with 6 as the count of junction bases outside the gene matches. TCRbeta CDR3 regions were amplified from genomic DNA using the immunoSEQ Assay, a bias-controlled multiplex PCR. Concerning the study's data processing: Within the assay, amplification of reference gene primers was used to estimate how many nucleated cells each sample contained. Sequence reads were collapsed and filtered to measure the absolute abundance of every unique TCRbeta CDR3 rearrangement. For each sample, productive Simpson clonality was calculated by taking the square root of Simpson's diversity index across productive rearrangements. Drawn from immuneACCESS, this table holds only the in-frame rearrangements with V and J called that TCRdb kept. Clones are partly lost; checked studies trace under half to an unresolved V gene and leave the rest unexplained. V, J and clone size are those of that table, while D and trimming were read from the DNA. Recorded for this sample are around 360,000 clones; around 87% of them occurred a single time. The ten largest clones represent around 1.9% of the sample.

In the prospective study, participants were 18 to 89 years old, resided in about two dozen geographic areas of the United States, and were enrolled through a virtual design. In the prospective study, cohorts were assigned on the basis of participant-reported clinical history obtained from a screening survey and a study questionnaire. Mobile phlebotomists in the prospective study collected whole blood, serum and a nasopharyngeal or oropharyngeal swab from every participant. Participants in the prospective study had the option to provide additional blood draws and questionnaires over an approximately two-month period. Prospective study blood samples were shipped either frozen or at room temperature before DNA extraction.

Rearrangement joined TRBV6-5 to TRBJ2-5, with TRBD2 matching 11 junction bases. The sequence was obtained from a man aged 40-55 years in a cohort exposed to, infected with or recovered from COVID-19 (not recorded which). The sample was PBMCs or T cells enriched from blood (not recorded which). The DNA sequence follows: TGTGCCAGCAGTTACTCGACTAGCGGGGACGGGCCCCAGTACTTC. The encoded protein is CASSYSTSGDGPQYF.